These T cell receptor beta chains were read from a single sample in a study of cytomegalovirus exposure and HLA in healthy donors. Clones were sequenced by immunoSEQ multiplex PCR, and TCRdb holds only the in-frame ones, with some missing. Among nearly 95,000 clones, 60% to 70% were seen once, and the ten largest hold 6.3%. The sequenced material came from PBMCs. These receptors were taken from a woman in her twenties or thirties in good health and CMV-seronegative. Both conserved end residues are part of each CDR3. A D gene is named only where the DNA matches it firmly. Rows may omit the clone size; those that give it use once, few, many or a size class.

v_gene,j_gene,abundance,d_gene,CDR3aa,CDR3nt
TRBV5-4,TRBJ1-1,.,.,CASSLSAGREAFF,TGTGCCAGCAGTCTCTCCGCAGGAAGAGAAGCTTTCTTT
TRBV10-3,TRBJ1-1,.,.,CAIRVADRNTEAFF,TGTGCCATCAGAGTTGCCGACAGGAACACTGAAGCTTTCTTT
TRBV5-1,TRBJ1-1,few,TRBD1,CASPKQGEAEAFF,TGCGCCAGCCCCAAGCAGGGGGAGGCTGAAGCTTTCTTT
TRBV6-5,TRBJ2-7,.,.,CASSYSKQGGYEQYF,TGTGCCAGCAGTTACTCGAAACAGGGAGGGTACGAGCAGTACTTC
TRBV7-2,TRBJ2-7,few,.,CASSLAGLNYEQYF,TGTGCCAGCAGCTTAGCGGGCCTCAACTACGAGCAGTACTTC
TRBV28,TRBJ1-3,.,TRBD1,CASTLGLTGGSGNTIYF,TGTGCCAGCACCCTCGGACTCACAGGGGGATCTGGAAACACCATATATTTT
TRBV19,TRBJ1-6,few,TRBD1,CASRTGIFDSPLHF,TGTGCCAGTAGGACAGGGATTTTCGATTCACCCCTCCACTTT
TRBV18,TRBJ1-6,.,TRBD1,CASSPETGGYSPLHF,TGTGCCAGCTCACCTGAGACAGGGGGGTATTCACCCCTCCACTTT
TRBV30,TRBJ2-2,.,TRBD2,CAWISGSVDTGELFF,TGTGCCTGGATAAGCGGGAGCGTGGACACCGGGGAGCTGTTTTTT
TRBV30,TRBJ1-3,few,.,CALLRSRSGNTIYF,TGTGCCTTACTCAGGTCCCGCTCTGGAAACACCATATATTTT
TRBV7-9,TRBJ1-1,.,.,CASSLGGGTEAFF,TGTGCCAGCAGCTTAGGAGGGGGCACTGAAGCTTTCTTT
TRBV2,TRBJ1-2,.,.,CASRHRALNYGYTF,TGTGCCAGCAGACACAGGGCCCTGAACTATGGCTACACCTTC
TRBV28,TRBJ2-5,.,.,CASSLLLGDQETQYF,TGTGCCAGCAGTTTACTTTTAGGGGACCAAGAGACCCAGTACTTC
TRBV7-2,TRBJ2-7,.,TRBD2,CASSLVTSGDPYEQYF,TGTGCCAGCAGCTTAGTTACTAGCGGGGACCCCTACGAGCAGTACTTC
TRBV5-4,TRBJ1-2,.,TRBD1,CASTAGQALYGYTF,TGTGCCAGCACCGCCGGACAGGCGCTCTATGGCTACACCTTC
TRBV5-6,TRBJ2-3,once,TRBD2,CASSLEVLAGGNTDTQYF,TGTGCCAGCAGCTTGGAAGTACTAGCGGGGGGAAACACAGATACGCAGTATTTT
TRBV25-1,TRBJ2-7,few,.,CASRGGPYEQYF,TGTGCCAGCAGAGGAGGACCCTACGAGCAGTACTTC
TRBV19,TRBJ2-7,.,TRBD1,CASRPRQGGYYEQYF,TGTGCCAGTAGACCCAGACAGGGGGGGTACTACGAGCAGTACTTC
TRBV27,TRBJ1-2,.,TRBD1,CASSSPGTGTDYGYTF,TGTGCCAGCAGTTCCCCCGGGACAGGGACAGACTATGGCTACACCTTC
TRBV21-1,TRBJ1-1,.,.,CASSNSRVEAFF,TGTGCCAGCAGCAACAGCAGGGTCGAAGCTTTCTTT
TRBV6-1,TRBJ2-3,.,TRBD1,CASSDERGQGDTQYF,TGTGCCAGCAGTGATGAGAGGGGGCAGGGAGATACGCAGTATTTT
TRBV5-6,TRBJ2-1,.,TRBD2,CASSPGLAVYNEQFF,TGTGCCAGCAGCCCGGGACTAGCGGTCTACAATGAGCAGTTCTTC
TRBV12-5,TRBJ2-1,few,.,CASGLDPGLSYNEQFF,TGTGCTAGTGGTTTGGACCCCGGACTGTCCTACAATGAGCAGTTCTTC
TRBV2,TRBJ1-2,.,.,CASSEQGKDGYTF,TGTGCCAGCAGTGAACAGGGGAAGGATGGCTACACCTTC
TRBV5-1,TRBJ2-6,.,TRBD1,CASSPRQGASGANVLTF,TGCGCCAGCAGCCCCAGACAGGGGGCGTCTGGGGCCAACGTCCTGACTTTC
TRBV11-2,TRBJ2-3,.,.,CASSLYQKDTQYF,TGTGCCAGCAGCTTGTACCAGAAAGATACGCAGTATTTT
TRBV27,TRBJ2-1,.,TRBD1,CASSSGTVNNEQFF,TGTGCCAGCAGTTCGGGGACAGTCAACAATGAGCAGTTCTTC
TRBV18,TRBJ2-2,.,.,CASSPSQDNTGELFF,TGTGCCAGCTCACCATCCCAGGATAACACCGGGGAGCTGTTTTTT
TRBV10-1,TRBJ2-1,once,.,CASSEGLVAQQFF,TGCGCCAGCAGTGAGGGGCTGGTAGCGCAACAGTTCTTC
TRBV7-9,TRBJ2-1,few,.,CASSLTGGNEQFF,TGTGCCAGCAGCTTAACAGGTGGGAATGAGCAGTTCTTC
TRBV19,TRBJ2-3,few,TRBD1,CASRDRGSTDTQYF,TGTGCCAGCAGGGACAGGGGCAGCACAGATACGCAGTATTTT
TRBV29-1,TRBJ1-1,few,TRBD1,CSVGTGLRAEAFF,TGCAGCGTTGGGACAGGCCTTAGGGCTGAAGCTTTCTTT
TRBV18,TRBJ2-1,few,TRBD1,CASSPDRGNYNEQFF,TGTGCCAGCTCACCAGACAGGGGAAACTACAATGAGCAGTTCTTC
TRBV18,TRBJ1-1,.,.,CASSPPGGVTEAFF,TGTGCCAGCTCACCACCGGGAGGGGTCACTGAAGCTTTCTTT
TRBV4-3,TRBJ1-3,.,.,CASSQDPGSGNTIYF,TGCGCCAGCAGCCAAGATCCAGGATCTGGAAACACCATATATTTT
TRBV20-1,TRBJ2-7,.,.,CEQGFAYEQYF,TGTGAACAGGGTTTCGCCTACGAGCAGTACTTC
TRBV7-2,TRBJ2-3,.,.,CASSLVASGTTDTQYF,TGTGCCAGCAGCTTAGTGGCTTCAGGTACCACAGATACGCAGTATTTT